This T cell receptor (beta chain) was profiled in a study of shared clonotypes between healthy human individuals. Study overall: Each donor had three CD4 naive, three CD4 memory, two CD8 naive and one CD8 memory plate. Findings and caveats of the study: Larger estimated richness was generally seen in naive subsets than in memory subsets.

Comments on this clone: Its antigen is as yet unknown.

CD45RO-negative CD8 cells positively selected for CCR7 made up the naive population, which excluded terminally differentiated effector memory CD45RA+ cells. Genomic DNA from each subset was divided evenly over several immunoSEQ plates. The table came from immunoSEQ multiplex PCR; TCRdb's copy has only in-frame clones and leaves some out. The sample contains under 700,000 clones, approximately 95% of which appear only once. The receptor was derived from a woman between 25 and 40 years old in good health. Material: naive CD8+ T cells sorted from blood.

The chain's CDR3 is CASSVYQSNSDRPGDEQFF. CDR3 DNA sequence: TGTGCCAGCAGCGTATACCAATCCAACTCAGACCGCCCCGGGGATGAGCAGTTCTTC. The chain is built from TRBV9 and TRBJ2-1; a possible D gene is TRBD2 (5 bases). V was pared by 1 base and J by 8 bases, with 28 bases between. Germline V gene lookup returns CDR1 SGDLS and CDR2 YYNGEE. The CDR3 length is 19 residues.